A single sample is the source of the 14 T cell receptor beta chains below, sequenced in a study of blood T cell repertoires in COVID-19. Repertoires were generated with immunoSEQ multiplex PCR, while TCRdb's copy carries only in-frame clones and drops some. The sample records some 200,000 clones, about nine tenths being singletons. The sample comprised peripheral blood. Receptors were obtained from a woman in her 70s with acute or convalescent COVID-19.

J is TRBJ2-7 and V is TRBV29-1; D remains unclear. Trimming cost V 1 base and J 0 bases, with 10 bases left between them. Germline loops: CDR1 SQVTM, CDR2 ANQGSEA. CDR3 length: 14 residues. The CDR3 nucleotides read TGCAGCGTTGAAGGGCCGGAGAGCTCCTACGAGCAGTACTTC. Amino acids: CSVEGPESSYEQYF.

This clone was counted a few times. The V call is TRBV18, the J call TRBJ1-3, with 7 bases identical to TRBD1. The CDR3 is 15 amino acids. Germline V gene data show CDR1 as KGHSH and CDR2 as LQKENI. The trim removed 5 bases at V and 4 bases at J, leaving 8 bases unmatched. Here the CDR3 reads CASSTETGPGNTIYF. The CDR3 DNA is TGTGCCAGCTCAACGGAGACAGGGCCAGGAAACACCATATATTTT.

This clone was picked up one time. The junction differs from germline at one of its ends, possibly a read error. This rearrangement joins TRBV7-9 to TRBJ2-1, with 8 bases fitting TRBD2. The CDR3 covers 12 residues. In germline, CDR1 is SEHNR, CDR2 FQNEAQ (reference sequence). As DNA, the CDR3 is TGTGCCAGCAGCCTAGCGGGCCCCGAGCAGTTCTTC. Translation gives CASSLAGPEQFF.

The V call is TRBV24-1, the J call TRBJ2-2, with D possibly matching TRBD1 (5 bases). The germline V gene has CDR1 KGHDR and CDR2 SFDVKD. The CDR3 length is 17 residues. V was pared by 3 bases and J by 5 bases, with 18 bases between. The CDR3 sequence is CATSDPPGQGGTGELFF. CDR3 DNA: TGTGCCACCAGTGATCCGCCAGGGCAGGGTGGTACCGGGGAGCTGTTTTTT.

This clone was counted a single time. The chain joins TRBV5-1 to TRBJ2-3, with D perhaps matching TRBD1 (5 bases). The CDR3 extends over 13 amino acids. V was shortened by 4 bases and J by 6 bases, with 12 bases between the two germline ends. Germline values: CDR1 SGHRS, CDR2 YFSETQ. The CDR3 spells CASSEPGQDTQYF. CDR3 DNA: TGCGCCAGCAGCGAACCAGGGCAGGATACGCAGTATTTT.

The J gene is TRBJ1-1, the V gene TRBV5-1; the D gene is possibly TRBD1 (5 bases). The CDR3 is 13 amino acids. The V gene lost 4 bases and the J gene lost 1 base, with 8 bases spanning the gap. The germline V gene has CDR1 SGHRS and CDR2 YFSETQ. The CDR3 nucleotides read TGCGCCAGCAGCGTCAGGGAGAACACTGAAGCTTTCTTT. This encodes CASSVRENTEAFF.

This clone was seen a handful of times. The chain is built from TRBV3-1 (or the pseudogene TRBV3-2) and TRBJ2-2; 10 bases are a match to TRBD1. CDR1 and CDR2 from the germline V gene are LGHDT and YNNKEL (reference sequence). Germline trimming cut 2 bases from V and 7 bases from J; bases unmatched to any gene: 7. The CDR3 is made up of 16 amino acids. In nucleotides, the CDR3 is TGTGCCAGCAGCCAACCCGGGACAGGGGTTAGCGGGGAGCTGTTTTTT. Its translation is CASSQPGTGVSGELFF.

V is TRBV28 and J is TRBJ1-2; the D is unclear. The CDR3 has 11 amino acids. Germline V CDR1 and CDR2: MDHEN, SYDVKM. V lost 6 bases and J 4 bases, leaving 6 bases between the germline ends. Written as DNA, the CDR3 is TGTGCCAGCAGACGAGTCTATGGCTACACCTTC. Translated, it gives CASRRVYGYTF.

This clone was counted a single time. This rearrangement joins TRBV24-1 to TRBJ2-7; 7 bases map to TRBD1. V shed 2 bases, J shed 5 bases, and the junction held 5 bases outside the gene matches. Looked up from germline, CDR1 is KGHDR and CDR2 is SFDVKD. The CDR3 covers 14 residues. CDR3 in amino acids: CATSDSGTVHEQYF. The CDR3 DNA reads TGTGCCACCAGTGATTCCGGGACAGTCCACGAGCAGTACTTC.

The rearrangement uses TRBV3-1 (or the pseudogene TRBV3-2) and TRBJ2-5; maybe TRBD1 (6 bases). Germline CDR1 LGHDT, CDR2 YNNKEL (reference sequence). The V end lost 1 base, the J end lost 1 base, and 10 bases lay between the germline ends. The CDR3 is 15 residues long. The CDR3 spells CASSQGGRGQETQYF. The CDR3 DNA reads TGTGCCAGCAGCCAAGGAGGCAGGGGCCAAGAGACCCAGTACTTC.

The CDR3 nucleotides read TGCAGTGCCAGGCAGACAGATACGCAGTATTTT. This codes for CSARQTDTQYF. The chain uses TRBV20-1 and TRBJ2-3; D gene unclear. The CDR3 length is 11 residues. Germline CDR1 is DFQATT and CDR2 is SNEGSKA (reference sequence). Trimming cost V 6 bases and J 3 bases, with 7 bases left between them.

The chain recombines TRBV5-1 with TRBJ1-1; 7 nucleotides line up with TRBD1. CDR3 size: 14 residues. The V gene's germline CDR1 is SGHRS and CDR2 YFSETQ. V shed 4 bases, J shed 4 bases, and the junction held 7 bases outside the gene matches. The CDR3 here is CASSGQAAGTEAFF. Here the CDR3 DNA reads TGCGCCAGCAGCGGACAGGCTGCTGGCACTGAAGCTTTCTTT.

V gene TRBV19 combines with J gene TRBJ1-5; D possibly corresponds to TRBD1 (5 bases). Looked up from germline, CDR1 is LNHDA and CDR2 is SQIVND (reference sequence). V lost 6 bases and J 0 bases, leaving 12 bases between the germline ends. The CDR3 runs to 15 residues. The CDR3 DNA sequence: TGTGCCAGTAGGGTAAAGGGGTCTAGCAATCAGCCCCAGCATTTT. Translating it yields CASRVKGSSNQPQHF. The complete variable domain, with remaining parts taken from reference TRBV19 and TRBJ1-5, reads DGGITQSPKYLFRKEGQNVTLSCEQNLNHDAMYWYRQDPGQGLRLIYYSQIVNDFQKGDIAEGYSVSREKKESFPLTVTSAQKNPTAFYLCASRVKGSSNQPQHFGDGTRLSIL.

The chain links TRBV5-4 to TRBJ1-2; TRBD1 matches 11 bases. Trimming took 0 bases from V and 8 from J; bases not matched to a gene: 9. This CDR3 comprises 16 residues. In germline, CDR1 is SGHNT, CDR2 YYREEE (reference sequence). The CDR3 sequence: CASSLASMDRGLGYTF. For the CDR3, the DNA is TGTGCCAGCAGCTTGGCCTCTATGGACAGGGGGCTGGGCTACACCTTC.